A single sample gave rise to the 29 T cell receptor beta chains below, sequenced in a study of blood T cell repertoires in COVID-19. The table came from immunoSEQ multiplex PCR; TCRdb's copy has only in-frame clones and leaves some out. The sample lists about 250,000 clones, 84% seen once, with less than 2% in the top ten. Input material: peripheral blood. These receptors all stem from a woman between 40 and 55 years old who had recovered from COVID-19.

The rearrangement joins TRBV7-9 to TRBJ1-2; D ambiguous. CDR1 and CDR2 (germline): SEHNR, FQNEAQ (reference sequence). The CDR3 loop spans 15 amino acids. Deletions cut 3 bases from V and 2 bases from J, with 13 bases between. DNA for the CDR3: TGTGCCAGCAGCTTCCCGGGCGGGCGGAACTATGGCTACACCTTC. It encodes CASSFPGGRNYGYTF.

The chain employs TRBV28 and TRBJ2-7; weak D call: TRBD2 (6 bases). The germline CDR1 and CDR2 sequences are MDHEN and SYDVKM. This CDR3 is 13 amino acids long. Between the trimmed V and J ends, which lost 7 bases and 5 bases, there was a span of 15 bases. The CDR3 protein is CASTGTPPHEQYF. The CDR3 region has the DNA TGTGCCAGCACCGGGACTCCGCCCCACGAGCAGTACTTC.

This clone was found a few times. The chain is built from TRBV2 and TRBJ2-1; D is perhaps TRBD1 (5 bases). V was cut by 3 bases and J by 0 bases, with 12 bases left in between. The CDR3 extends over 16 amino acids. From germline, CDR1 is SNHLY and CDR2 FYNNEI. CDR3 loop: CASSDNRPASYNEQFF. The CDR3 region has the DNA TGTGCCAGCAGTGACAACAGGCCAGCCTCCTACAATGAGCAGTTCTTC.

The gene calls are TRBV19 and TRBJ2-1; TRBD2 agrees at 12 bases. The ends lost 6 bases at V and 1 base at J; junction bases unmatched: 4. The CDR3 contains 16 residues. Germline CDR1 is LNHDA and CDR2 is SQIVND (reference sequence). CDR3 coding DNA: TGTGCCAGTAGGAGACTAGCGGGGGTTTCCTACAATGAGCAGTTCTTC. Amino acids: CASRRLAGVSYNEQFF.

The chain has TRBV6-5 and TRBJ1-1, with a possible D match to TRBD1 (6 bases). Germline CDR1 and CDR2: MNHEY and SVGAGI. CDR3 length: 13 amino acids. Trimming took off 10 bases at V and 0 bases at J, with 12 bases between the two ends. The CDR3 here is CATGQFMNTEAFF. CDR3 nucleotide sequence: TGTGCCACCGGACAGTTTATGAACACTGAAGCTTTCTTT.

The rearrangement links TRBV9 to TRBJ2-2; 7 bases line up with TRBD2. Losses at the gene ends were 0 bases for V and 0 bases for J; bases not matched to a gene: 5. CDR1 and CDR2 (germline): SGDLS, YYNGEE. This CDR3 contains 17 residues. CDR3 protein: CASSVGVRGANTGELFF. The CDR3 nucleotides are TGTGCCAGCAGCGTAGGAGTCCGGGGGGCGAACACCGGGGAGCTGTTTTTT.

This chain links TRBV5-4 with TRBJ2-2; 12 bases fit TRBD1. CDR1 is SGHNT and CDR2 is YYREEE in the germline V gene (reference sequence). The CDR3 has 16 residues. J gave up 6 bases and V 0 bases, and 3 bases lay outside the gene matches. The CDR3 here is CASSLGGQGASGELFF. CDR3 DNA sequence: TGTGCCAGCAGCTTGGGGGGACAGGGGGCATCCGGGGAGCTGTTTTTT. Full variable domain (remainder filled in from reference TRBV5-4 and TRBJ2-2): ETGVTQSPTHLIKTRGQQVTLRCSSQSGHNTVSWYQQALGQGPQFIFQYYREEENGRGNFPPRFSGLQFPNYSSELNVNALELDDSALYLCASSLGGQGASGELFFGEGSRLTVL.

The rearrangement uses TRBV12-3 or TRBV12-4 and TRBJ2-1; 8 bases fit TRBD2. The CDR3 is made up of 13 amino acids. V shed 5 bases and J 8 bases; nucleotides not matched to a gene: 5. Written as DNA, the CDR3 is TGTGCCAGCAGTCCGGGGGGGAGGTATGAGCAGTTCTTC. As protein: CASSPGGRYEQFF.

V and J are TRBV5-4 and TRBJ2-3; 7 bases fit TRBD1. The CDR3 has 14 residues. Per germline, CDR1 SGHNT and CDR2 YYREEE (reference sequence). The J segment lost 4 bases and the V segment lost 4 bases, leaving 6 bases of the junction unmatched. CDR3 sequence reads: CASSPRGYPDTQYF. The CDR3 nucleotides read TGTGCCAGCAGCCCCAGGGGGTACCCAGATACGCAGTATTTT.

This chain connects TRBV7-2 to TRBJ2-1; D is undetermined. This CDR3 is built from 13 residues. The V end was cut by 2 bases, the J end by 5 bases, with 7 bases between. The V gene's germline CDR1 is SGHTA and CDR2 FQGNSA. The CDR3 loop reads CASSLIVDNEQFF. The CDR3 DNA is TGTGCCAGCAGCTTAATAGTAGACAATGAGCAGTTCTTC.

This clone was picked up one time. The rearrangement uses TRBV2 and TRBJ2-5; D is unclear. V was pared by 8 bases and J by 8 bases, with 15 bases between. This CDR3 has 12 amino acids. CDR1 SNHLY and CDR2 FYNNEI come from the germline V gene. CDR3 coding DNA: TGTGCCAGCTTGGGCAGACAAGGAACCCAGTACTTC. Residues: CASLGRQGTQYF. Using reference TRBV2 and TRBJ2-5 for the parts outside the CDR3, the full variable domain is EPEVTQTPSHQVTQMGQEVILRCVPISNHLYFYWYRQILGQKVEFLVSFYNNEISEKSEIFDDQFSVERPDGSNFTLKIRSTKLEDSAMYFCASLGRQGTQYFGPGTRLLVL.

The rearrangement links TRBV12-3 or TRBV12-4 to TRBJ1-1; no clear D gene. V was cut by 3 bases and J by 6 bases, with 11 bases left in between. The CDR3 consists of 13 residues. CDR3 protein: CASSFRPGAEAFF. Written as DNA, the CDR3 is TGTGCCAGCAGTTTCAGGCCAGGCGCTGAAGCTTTCTTT.

This clone was observed many times. The chain carries TRBV29-1 and TRBJ2-7; D is undetermined. Trimming stripped 3 bases from V and 0 bases from J, with 9 bases between. The germline V gene encodes CDR1 SQVTM and CDR2 ANQGSEA. This CDR3 region has 13 residues. The CDR3 DNA is TGCAGCGTTGATGGTAGTAACTCCTACGAGCAGTACTTC. Protein product: CSVDGSNSYEQYF.

The chain couples TRBV4-2 to TRBJ2-1, with a tentative D call TRBD1 (7 bases). The CDR3 totals 14 residues. Germline V gene sequence: CDR1 LGHNA, CDR2 YNFKEQ. Trimming left V 0 bases short and J 9 bases short, with 12 bases between. CDR3 sequence: CASSQDQGGTEQFF. CDR3 sequence (DNA): TGTGCCAGCAGCCAAGACCAGGGGGGAACTGAGCAGTTCTTC.

The chain carries TRBV24-1 and TRBJ2-5; D might be TRBD1 (5 bases). V lost 9 bases and J lost 5, with 21 bases in between. Germline V gene data show CDR1 as KGHDR and CDR2 as SFDVKD. CDR3 length: 15 residues. The CDR3 is CATSPERGGGETQYF. As DNA, the CDR3 is TGTGCCACCTCGCCGGAAAGGGGTGGTGGGGAGACCCAGTACTTC.

This clone came up a few times. The chain carries TRBV6-5 and TRBJ1-6; 7 nucleotides agree with TRBD1. From germline, CDR1 is MNHEY and CDR2 SVGAGI. This CDR3 region has 15 residues. Trimming removed 7 bases from V and 5 bases from J; junction bases left unmatched: 8. The CDR3 DNA follows: TGTGCCAGCAACCTAGTGGGACAGAATAATTCACCCCTCCACTTT. Its protein product is CASNLVGQNNSPLHF.

The rearrangement links TRBV7-9 to TRBJ1-5; D gene uncertain. The CDR3 is 14 residues long. The V end was cut by 4 bases, the J end by 2 bases, with 9 bases between. Germline V gene sequence: CDR1 SEHNR, CDR2 FQNEAQ (reference sequence). The CDR3 is CASSSANGNQPQHF. The CDR3 coding sequence is TGTGCCAGCAGCTCTGCTAATGGCAATCAGCCCCAGCATTTT.

The chain has TRBV5-1 and TRBJ2-6; D not certain. The germline V and J ends were trimmed by 6 bases and 0 bases, with 7 bases remaining between them. Germline V gene sequence: CDR1 SGHRS, CDR2 YFSETQ. The CDR3 is 14 amino acids. The CDR3 DNA reads as TGCGCCAGCAACCCTAACTCTGGGGCCAACGTCCTGACTTTC. The encoded protein is CASNPNSGANVLTF.

J is TRBJ1-3 and V is TRBV6-2 or TRBV6-3; D gene unclear. The CDR3 spans 13 residues. Germline assignment: CDR1 MNHEY and CDR2 SVGEGT. V was trimmed by 6 bases and J by 4 bases, leaving 10 bases between them. As DNA, the CDR3 is TGTGCCAGCAGCCGCTACCCCGGAAACACCATATATTTT. As protein: CASSRYPGNTIYF.

This clone has just one count. This chain uses TRBV29-1 with TRBJ1-1; 7 nucleotides agree with TRBD1. The CDR3 consists of 12 residues. The V gene's germline CDR1 is SQVTM and CDR2 ANQGSEA. J lost 8 bases, V lost 3 bases, and 6 bases had no gene match. The CDR3 DNA reads as TGCAGCGTTGACGGCTTGGGACAGGAAGCTTTCTTT. Protein: CSVDGLGQEAFF.

This clone appeared a few times. The V call is TRBV28, the J call TRBJ2-7; D is uncertain. Deletions cut 2 bases from V and 2 bases from J, with 13 bases between. There are 15 residues in the CDR3. Germline V lookup: CDR1 MDHEN, CDR2 SYDVKM. The CDR3 DNA is TGTGCCAGCAGTTTAGGTCCGAGAATCACCTACGAGCAGTACTTC. Its protein is CASSLGPRITYEQYF.

V usage is TRBV7-9 and J usage is TRBJ2-3; 8 bases fit TRBD1. The CDR3 totals 16 residues. Germline V gene sequence: CDR1 SEHNR, CDR2 FQNEAQ (reference sequence). After removal of 3 bases from V and 3 bases from J, the junction contained 8 bases not matched to a gene. As DNA, the CDR3 is TGTGCCAGCAGCTTCCAGGGGGCAGTAGGTACAGATACGCAGTATTTT. Translated, it gives CASSFQGAVGTDTQYF.

The CDR3 here is CASSLDRGRSPLHF. The DNA of the CDR3 is TGTGCCAGCAGCCTCGACCGGGGTAGGTCACCCCTCCACTTT. The chain employs TRBV5-4 and TRBJ1-6; D ambiguous. Germline assignment: CDR1 SGHNT and CDR2 YYREEE (reference sequence). V lost 4 bases to trimming and J lost 10 bases, with 15 bases between them. The CDR3 covers 14 residues.

The V gene is TRBV24-1, the J gene TRBJ2-1; no definite D call. Trimming left V 8 bases short and J 0 bases short, with 7 bases between. CDR3 size: 13 residues. Germline V gene data show CDR1 as KGHDR and CDR2 as SFDVKD. The CDR3 DNA is TGTGCCACCAAAGCGAGCTCCTACAATGAGCAGTTCTTC. Its protein is CATKASSYNEQFF.

The table lists this clone with many counts. This sequence joins TRBV4-2 and TRBJ2-7; 9 positions match TRBD1. J lost 1 base, V lost 5 bases, and 6 bases had no gene match. CDR3 length: 15 residues. The germline V gene encodes CDR1 LGHNA and CDR2 YNFKEQ. CDR3 protein: CASSSRQGESYEQYF. CDR3 sequence (DNA): TGTGCCAGCAGCTCGAGACAGGGGGAGTCCTACGAGCAGTACTTC.

The chain joins TRBV7-9 to TRBJ1-5; D is ambiguous. The CDR3 has 15 amino acids. The V end lost 1 base, the J end lost 1 base, and 8 bases lay between the germline ends. Germline CDR1 is SEHNR and CDR2 is FQNEAQ (reference sequence). CDR3 loop: CASSLGEASNQPQHF. The CDR3 nucleotides are TGTGCCAGCAGCTTAGGCGAGGCCAGCAATCAGCCCCAGCATTTT.

This clone was seen once. The chain is built from TRBV18 and TRBJ2-5; D is perhaps TRBD1 (6 bases). The germline gives CDR1 KGHSH, CDR2 LQKENI. V was trimmed by 3 bases and J by 2 bases, leaving 16 bases between them. The CDR3 contains 16 residues. CDR3 bases: TGTGCCAGCTCACCCGACTTGGGGACACATCAAGAGACCCAGTACTTC. Protein: CASSPDLGTHQETQYF.

This chain uses TRBV27 with TRBJ1-1; no reliable D call. CDR3 size: 11 residues. The germline V gene encodes CDR1 MNHEY and CDR2 SMNVEV (reference sequence). Trimming shortened V by 11 bases and J by 5 bases, and 12 bases separated the two germline ends. CDR3 DNA sequence: TGTGCCCAGGAGGGAGAAACTGAAGCTTTCTTT. The encoded protein is CAQEGETEAFF.

The chain carries TRBV28 and TRBJ1-1, with D possibly matching TRBD1 (5 bases). The germline V gene has CDR1 MDHEN and CDR2 SYDVKM. Trimming left V 2 bases short and J 4 bases short, with 17 bases between. The CDR3 extends over 16 amino acids. This CDR3 is CASSLGSRAAATEAFF. In DNA, the CDR3 is TGTGCCAGCAGTTTAGGGTCCAGGGCAGCTGCCACTGAAGCTTTCTTT.